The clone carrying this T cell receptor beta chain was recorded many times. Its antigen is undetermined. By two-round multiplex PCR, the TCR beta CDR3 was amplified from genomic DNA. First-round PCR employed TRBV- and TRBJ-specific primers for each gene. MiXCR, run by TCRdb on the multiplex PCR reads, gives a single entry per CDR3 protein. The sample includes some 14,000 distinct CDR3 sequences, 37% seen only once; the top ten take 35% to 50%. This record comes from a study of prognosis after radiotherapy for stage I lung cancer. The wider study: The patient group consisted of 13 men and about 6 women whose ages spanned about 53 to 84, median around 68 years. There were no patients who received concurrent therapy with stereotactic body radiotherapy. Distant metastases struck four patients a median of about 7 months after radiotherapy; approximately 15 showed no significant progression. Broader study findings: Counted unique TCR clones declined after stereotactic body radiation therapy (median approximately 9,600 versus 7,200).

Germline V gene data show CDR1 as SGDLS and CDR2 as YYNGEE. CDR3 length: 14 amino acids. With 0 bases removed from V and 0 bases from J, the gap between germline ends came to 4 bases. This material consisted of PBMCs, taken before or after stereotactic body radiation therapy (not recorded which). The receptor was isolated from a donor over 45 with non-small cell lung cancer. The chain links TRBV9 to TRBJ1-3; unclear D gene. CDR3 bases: TGTGCCAGCAGCGTAGCGGACTCTGGAAACACCATATATTTT. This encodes CASSVADSGNTIYF.